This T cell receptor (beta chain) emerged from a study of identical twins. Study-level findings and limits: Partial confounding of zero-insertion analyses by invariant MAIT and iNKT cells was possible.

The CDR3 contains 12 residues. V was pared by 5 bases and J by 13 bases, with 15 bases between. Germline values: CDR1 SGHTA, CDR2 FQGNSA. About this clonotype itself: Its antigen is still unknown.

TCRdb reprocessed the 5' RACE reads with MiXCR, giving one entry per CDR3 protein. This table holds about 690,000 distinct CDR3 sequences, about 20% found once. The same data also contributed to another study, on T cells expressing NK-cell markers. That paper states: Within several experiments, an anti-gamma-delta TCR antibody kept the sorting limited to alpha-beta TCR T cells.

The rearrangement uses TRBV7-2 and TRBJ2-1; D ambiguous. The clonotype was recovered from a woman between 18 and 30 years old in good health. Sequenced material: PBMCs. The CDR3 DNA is TGTGCCAGCAGCAACCTTGGCGCAACCCAGTTCTTC. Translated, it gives CASSNLGATQFF. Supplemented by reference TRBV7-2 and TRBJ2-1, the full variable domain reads GAGVSQSPSNKVTEKGKDVELRCDPISGHTALYWYRQSLGQGLEFLIYFQGNSAPDKSGLPSDRFSAERTGGSVSTLTIQRTQQEDSAVYLCASSNLGATQFFGPGTRLTVL.